This TCR beta chain was sequenced for a study of blood T cell repertoires in COVID-19. Sequencing used immunoSEQ multiplex PCR; TCRdb keeps in-frame clones, though not all of them. The top ten hold 10% of the sample, which has some 100,000 clones, roughly 86% seen once. The V end lost 4 bases, the J end lost 4 bases, and 21 bases lay between the germline ends. Germline-derived CDR1 and CDR2 are SGHRS and YFSETQ. This CDR3 has 17 residues. The sequence came from a man in his fifties with acute or convalescent COVID-19. Sample: peripheral blood. The V call is TRBV5-1, the J call TRBJ2-1, with D possibly TRBD1 on 8 matching bases. CDR3 region: CASSALTGAGGYNEQFF. In DNA form, the CDR3 reads TGCGCCAGCAGCGCACTGACAGGGGCCGGGGGGTACAATGAGCAGTTCTTC. Looking up the rest from reference TRBV5-1 and TRBJ2-1 gives the full variable domain: KAGVTQTPRYLIKTRGQQVTLSCSPISGHRSVSWYQQTPGQGLQFLFEYFSETQRNKGNFPGRFSGRQFSNSRSEMNVSTLELGDSALYLCASSALTGAGGYNEQFFGPGTRLTVL.